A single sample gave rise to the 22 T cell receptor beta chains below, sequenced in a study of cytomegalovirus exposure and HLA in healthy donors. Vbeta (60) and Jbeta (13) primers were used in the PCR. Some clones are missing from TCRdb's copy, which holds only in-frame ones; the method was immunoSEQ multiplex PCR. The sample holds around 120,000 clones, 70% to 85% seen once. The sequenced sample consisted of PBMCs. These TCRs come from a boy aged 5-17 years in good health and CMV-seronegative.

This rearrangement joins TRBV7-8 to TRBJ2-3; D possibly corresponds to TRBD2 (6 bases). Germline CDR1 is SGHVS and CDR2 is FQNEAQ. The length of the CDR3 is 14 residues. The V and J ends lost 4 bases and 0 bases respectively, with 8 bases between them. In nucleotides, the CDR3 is TGTGCCAGCAGCTACCTAGCGAGCACAGATACGCAGTATTTT. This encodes CASSYLASTDTQYF.

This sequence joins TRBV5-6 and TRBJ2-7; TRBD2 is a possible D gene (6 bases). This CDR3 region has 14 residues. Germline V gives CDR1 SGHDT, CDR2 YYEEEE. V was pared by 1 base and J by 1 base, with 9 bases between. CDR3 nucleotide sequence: TGTGCCAGCAGCTTGTTAGCGGCTTCCTACGAGCAGTACTTC. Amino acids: CASSLLAASYEQYF.

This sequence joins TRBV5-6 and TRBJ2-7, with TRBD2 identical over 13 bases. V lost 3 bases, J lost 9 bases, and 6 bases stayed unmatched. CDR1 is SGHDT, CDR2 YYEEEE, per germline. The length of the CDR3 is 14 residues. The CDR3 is CASSSTSGRLVQYF. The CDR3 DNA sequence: TGTGCCAGCAGCTCGACTAGCGGGAGGTTGGTGCAGTACTTC.

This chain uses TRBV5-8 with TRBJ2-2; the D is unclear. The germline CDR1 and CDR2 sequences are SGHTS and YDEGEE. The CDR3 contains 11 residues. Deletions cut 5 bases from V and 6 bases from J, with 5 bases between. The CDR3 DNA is TGTGCCAGCAGTTATCCCGGGGAGCTGTTTTTT. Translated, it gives CASSYPGELFF.

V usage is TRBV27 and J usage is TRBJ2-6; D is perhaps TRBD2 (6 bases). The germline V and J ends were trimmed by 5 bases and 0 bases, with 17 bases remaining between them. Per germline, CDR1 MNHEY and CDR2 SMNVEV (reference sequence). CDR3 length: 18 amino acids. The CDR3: CASSPWLGGTSGANVLTF. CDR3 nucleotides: TGTGCCAGCAGTCCGTGGTTGGGCGGGACCTCTGGGGCCAACGTCCTGACTTTC.

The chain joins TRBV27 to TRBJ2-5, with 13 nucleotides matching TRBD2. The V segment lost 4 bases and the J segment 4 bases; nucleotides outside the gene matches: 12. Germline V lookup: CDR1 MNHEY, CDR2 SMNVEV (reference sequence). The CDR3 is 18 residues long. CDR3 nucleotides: TGTGCCAGCAGTTCAACTAGCGGGAGGGCCGAGGTAGGAGAGACCCAGTACTTC. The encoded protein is CASSSTSGRAEVGETQYF.

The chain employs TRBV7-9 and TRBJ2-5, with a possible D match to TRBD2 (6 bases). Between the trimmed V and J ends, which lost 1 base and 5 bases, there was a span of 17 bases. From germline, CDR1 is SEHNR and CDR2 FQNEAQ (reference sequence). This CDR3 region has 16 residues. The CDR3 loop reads CASSLDLARIGETQYF. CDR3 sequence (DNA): TGTGCCAGCAGCTTAGATCTAGCGCGAATAGGGGAGACCCAGTACTTC.

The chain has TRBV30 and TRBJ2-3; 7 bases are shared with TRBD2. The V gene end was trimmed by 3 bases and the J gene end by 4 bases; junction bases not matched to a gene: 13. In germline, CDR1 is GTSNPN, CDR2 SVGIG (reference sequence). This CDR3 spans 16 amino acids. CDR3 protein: CAWRKNGLVYPDTQYF. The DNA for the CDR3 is TGTGCCTGGAGGAAGAATGGACTAGTTTATCCAGATACGCAGTATTTT.

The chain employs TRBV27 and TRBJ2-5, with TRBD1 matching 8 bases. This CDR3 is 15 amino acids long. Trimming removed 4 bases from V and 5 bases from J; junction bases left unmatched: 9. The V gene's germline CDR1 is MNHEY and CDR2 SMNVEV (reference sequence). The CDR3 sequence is CASSSHRQGMETQYF. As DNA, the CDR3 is TGTGCCAGCAGTTCGCACCGACAGGGGATGGAGACCCAGTACTTC.

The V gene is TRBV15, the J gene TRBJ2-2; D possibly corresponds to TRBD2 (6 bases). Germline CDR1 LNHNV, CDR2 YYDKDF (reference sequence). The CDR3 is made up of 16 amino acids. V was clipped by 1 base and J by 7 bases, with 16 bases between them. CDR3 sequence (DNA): TGTGCCACCAGCAGAGGAAGGGACTTTTCTGGCGGGGAGCTGTTTTTT. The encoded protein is CATSRGRDFSGGELFF.

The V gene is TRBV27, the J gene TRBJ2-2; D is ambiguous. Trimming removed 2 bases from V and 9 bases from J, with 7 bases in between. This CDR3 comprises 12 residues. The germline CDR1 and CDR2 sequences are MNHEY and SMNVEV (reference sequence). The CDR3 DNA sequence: TGTGCCAGCAGTTTACCTGGGCGGGAGCTGTTTTTT. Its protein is CASSLPGRELFF.

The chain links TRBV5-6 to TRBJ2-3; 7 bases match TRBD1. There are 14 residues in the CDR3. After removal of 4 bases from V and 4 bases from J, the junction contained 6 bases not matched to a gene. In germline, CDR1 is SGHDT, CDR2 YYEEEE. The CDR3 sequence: CASSPGQVADTQYF. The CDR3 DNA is TGTGCCAGCAGCCCCGGACAGGTCGCAGATACGCAGTATTTT.

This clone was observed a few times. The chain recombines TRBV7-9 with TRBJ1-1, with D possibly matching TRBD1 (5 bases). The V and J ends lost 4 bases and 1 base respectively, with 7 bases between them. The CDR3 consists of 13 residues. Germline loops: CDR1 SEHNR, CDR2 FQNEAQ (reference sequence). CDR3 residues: CASSWGGNTEAFF. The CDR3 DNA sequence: TGTGCCAGCAGCTGGGGGGGGAACACTGAAGCTTTCTTT.

In DNA, the CDR3 is TGTGCCTGGAGTGTCCGGGAGACGGGTGGCTACACCTTC. As protein: CAWSVRETGGYTF. The genes are TRBV30 and TRBJ1-2; no firm D call. V lost 0 bases and J 7 bases, leaving 12 bases between the germline ends. The CDR3 covers 13 residues. The germline V gene has CDR1 GTSNPN and CDR2 SVGIG (reference sequence).

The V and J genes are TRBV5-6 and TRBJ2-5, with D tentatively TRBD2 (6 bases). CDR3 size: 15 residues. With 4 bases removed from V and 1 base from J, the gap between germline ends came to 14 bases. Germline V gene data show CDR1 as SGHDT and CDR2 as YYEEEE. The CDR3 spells CASSGLAVLQETQYF. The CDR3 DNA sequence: TGTGCCAGCAGCGGTTTAGCGGTTCTCCAAGAGACCCAGTACTTC.

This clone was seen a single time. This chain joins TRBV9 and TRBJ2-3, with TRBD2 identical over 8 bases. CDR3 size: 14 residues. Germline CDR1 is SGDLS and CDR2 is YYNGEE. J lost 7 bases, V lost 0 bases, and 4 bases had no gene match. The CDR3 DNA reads TGTGCCAGCAGCGTAGAGGTAGCGGGGAATACGCAGTATTTT. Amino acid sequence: CASSVEVAGNTQYF.

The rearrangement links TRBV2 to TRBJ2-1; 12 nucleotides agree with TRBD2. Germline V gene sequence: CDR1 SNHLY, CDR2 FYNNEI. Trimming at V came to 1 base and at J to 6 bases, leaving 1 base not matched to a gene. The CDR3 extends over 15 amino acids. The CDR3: CASSEGTSGVNEQFF. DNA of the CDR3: TGTGCCAGCAGTGAAGGGACTAGCGGGGTCAATGAGCAGTTCTTC.

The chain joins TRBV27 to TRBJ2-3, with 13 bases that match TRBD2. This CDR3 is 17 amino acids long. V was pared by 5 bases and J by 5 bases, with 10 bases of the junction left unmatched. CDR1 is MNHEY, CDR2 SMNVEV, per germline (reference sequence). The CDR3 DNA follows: TGTGCCAGCAGTGGTTTACTAGCGGGAGGGCCTGAAGATACGCAGTATTTT. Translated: CASSGLLAGGPEDTQYF.

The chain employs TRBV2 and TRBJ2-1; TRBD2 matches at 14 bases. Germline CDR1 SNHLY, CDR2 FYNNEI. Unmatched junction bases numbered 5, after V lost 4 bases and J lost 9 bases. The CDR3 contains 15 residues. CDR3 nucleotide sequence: TGTGCCAGCAGTGGGACTAGCGGGAGGTATAGTGAGCAGTTCTTC. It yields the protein CASSGTSGRYSEQFF.

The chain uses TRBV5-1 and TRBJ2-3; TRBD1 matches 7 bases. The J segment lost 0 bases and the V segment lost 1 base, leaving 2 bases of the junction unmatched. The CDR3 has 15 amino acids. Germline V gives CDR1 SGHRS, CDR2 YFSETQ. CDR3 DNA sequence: TGCGCCAGCAGCTTGACAGGGGCGAGCACAGATACGCAGTATTTT. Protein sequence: CASSLTGASTDTQYF.

For the CDR3, the DNA is TGTGCCAGCAGCACTCAGGGCAACGAGCAGTACTTC. This encodes CASSTQGNEQYF. V and J are TRBV11-2 and TRBJ2-7, with D possibly TRBD1 on 5 matching bases. Germline V CDR1 and CDR2: SGHAT, FQNNGV. V was shortened by 5 bases and J by 5 bases, with 10 bases between the two germline ends. The CDR3 spans 12 residues.

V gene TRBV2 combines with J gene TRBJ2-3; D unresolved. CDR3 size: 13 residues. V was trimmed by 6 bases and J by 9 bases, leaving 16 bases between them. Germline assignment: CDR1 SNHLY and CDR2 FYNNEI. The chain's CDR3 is CASRTQVIPTQYF. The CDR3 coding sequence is TGTGCCAGCAGGACTCAAGTGATACCAACGCAGTATTTT.